The T cell receptor (beta chain) described here comes from a study of cytomegalovirus exposure and HLA in healthy donors. General study findings and limits: A later examination showed that TCR association rates differed by HLA locus, with DRB1 most and HLA-C fewest.

As regards this clone: Its antigen is unidentified.

The PCR contained 60 Vbeta and 13 Jbeta primers. The data were produced by immunoSEQ multiplex PCR, yet TCRdb's version contains in-frame clones alone and is incomplete. The data hold 110,000 or so clones, with 74% observed a single time. The V and J ends lost 5 bases and 5 bases, in that order; junction bases with no gene match: 5. The CDR3 extends over 13 amino acids. Germline V CDR1 and CDR2: SGHTA, FQGNSA. V gene TRBV7-2 combines with J gene TRBJ2-5, with 7 bases fitting TRBD1. The TCR was taken from a woman between 40 and 50 years old in good health and CMV-seropositive. Sequencing was performed on PBMCs. The CDR3 region has the DNA TGTGCCAGCAGCCCCGACAGGGCGGAGACCCAGTACTTC. Translating it yields CASSPDRAETQYF.